Sequencing of this T cell receptor (beta chain) was carried out in a study of blood T cells in healthy people across ages. This CDR3 contains 14 residues. The authors ran a second PCR of about 6 to 12 cycles using a sample-barcoded 5' primer and a J-beta primer mix. TCRdb recomputed calls from the 5' RACE reads with MiXCR, one row per CDR3 protein. The repertoire includes 1.5 million to 2 million distinct CDR3 sequences, 28% of them detected once, and 7.7% sits in the top ten. Every sample gave at least 5.5 micrograms of total RNA when it was extracted. V is TRBV12-3 or TRBV12-4 and J is TRBJ2-4, with 7 bases aligning to TRBD1. The J call is doubtful: the DNA matches TRBJ2-5 better. The TCR was taken from a woman between 25 and 40 years old in good health. Material: blood. Written as DNA, the CDR3 is TGTGCCATAGCACGTGGGACAGCCCAAGAGACCCAGTACTTC. Encoded protein: CAIARGTAQETQYF.